A selection of T cell receptor beta chains follows, all from one sample in a study of T cell changes during pregnancy in multiple sclerosis. The repertoire was sequenced with immunoSEQ multiplex PCR; TCRdb's copy has only in-frame clones and lacks some. The repertoire has about 67,000 clones, about 90% of them found once; the top ten carry about 2.5%. The specimen comprised peripheral blood, sampled in the first trimester of pregnancy. Receptors originate from a female donor with multiple sclerosis, enrolled in a pregnancy study. Each CDR3 is given with its conserved first and last residue. Fields, in order: clone size, J gene, V gene, D gene, CDR3 protein, CDR3 DNA. A D gene is named only where the DNA matches it firmly. Clone size is given for some rows only: seen once, a few or many times, or a class if the clone is expanded.

abundance: .; j_gene: TRBJ2-1; v_gene: TRBV11-1; d_gene: TRBD1; CDR3aa: CASSLFRTGSYNEQFF; CDR3nt: TGTGCCAGCAGCTTATTCAGGACAGGGTCCTACAATGAGCAGTTCTTC
abundance: .; j_gene: TRBJ2-6; v_gene: TRBV19; d_gene: TRBD1; CDR3aa: CASRMTGTGNYVLTF; CDR3nt: TGTGCCAGTAGGATGACCGGGACAGGGAATTACGTCCTGACTTTC
abundance: .; j_gene: TRBJ1-5; v_gene: TRBV28; d_gene: .; CDR3aa: CASTTTGPGQPQHF; CDR3nt: TGTGCCAGCACCACGACAGGTCCGGGTCAGCCCCAGCATTTT
abundance: .; j_gene: TRBJ2-4; v_gene: TRBV14; d_gene: TRBD1; CDR3aa: CASSQGYRGRKNIQYF; CDR3nt: TGTGCCAGCAGCCAAGGATACAGGGGGCGCAAAAACATTCAGTACTTC
abundance: .; j_gene: TRBJ2-3; v_gene: TRBV9; d_gene: TRBD2; CDR3aa: CASSPPRLAGPKDTQYF; CDR3nt: TGTGCCAGCAGCCCACCCCGACTAGCGGGTCCAAAAGATACGCAGTATTTT
abundance: few; j_gene: TRBJ2-7; v_gene: TRBV14; d_gene: TRBD2; CDR3aa: CASSPYGLAGVYEQYF; CDR3nt: TGTGCCAGCAGCCCCTATGGACTAGCGGGAGTCTACGAGCAGTACTTC
abundance: .; j_gene: TRBJ2-1; v_gene: TRBV27; d_gene: TRBD2; CDR3aa: CASTELAGGPYNEQFF; CDR3nt: TGTGCCAGCACGGAGCTAGCGGGGGGGCCCTACAATGAGCAGTTCTTC
abundance: .; j_gene: TRBJ2-7; v_gene: TRBV15; d_gene: .; CDR3aa: CATSREQNYEQYF; CDR3nt: TGTGCCACCAGCAGAGAACAGAACTACGAGCAGTACTTC
abundance: .; j_gene: TRBJ1-4; v_gene: TRBV6-6; d_gene: .; CDR3aa: CASSSEEKLFF; CDR3nt: TGTGCCAGCAGTTCAGAAGAAAAACTGTTTTTT
abundance: .; j_gene: TRBJ2-3; v_gene: TRBV7-2; d_gene: TRBD1; CDR3aa: CASSPLGQVGDTQYF; CDR3nt: TGTGCCAGCAGCCCGCTGGGACAGGTCGGAGATACGCAGTATTTT
abundance: .; j_gene: TRBJ2-5; v_gene: TRBV30; d_gene: TRBD1; CDR3aa: CAWSTGDRGWETQYF; CDR3nt: TGTGCCTGGAGTACGGGCGACAGGGGTTGGGAGACCCAGTACTTC
abundance: .; j_gene: TRBJ2-5; v_gene: TRBV29-1; d_gene: TRBD1; CDR3aa: CSGVPGTGDFETQYF; CDR3nt: TGCAGCGGAGTACCCGGGACAGGGGATTTTGAGACCCAGTACTTC
abundance: medium-sized; j_gene: TRBJ1-1; v_gene: TRBV15; d_gene: .; CDR3aa: CATSRGTQNTEAFF; CDR3nt: TGTGCCACCAGCAGAGGGACACAGAACACTGAAGCTTTCTTT
abundance: .; j_gene: TRBJ1-1; v_gene: TRBV5-8; d_gene: .; CDR3aa: CASSLDRVTEAFF; CDR3nt: TGTGCCAGCAGCTTGGACAGGGTCACTGAAGCTTTCTTT
abundance: .; j_gene: TRBJ1-2; v_gene: TRBV5-4; d_gene: .; CDR3aa: CASSRGGEWSTNYGYTF; CDR3nt: TGTGCCAGCAGCCGAGGAGGGGAGTGGTCCACTAACTATGGCTACACCTTC
abundance: .; j_gene: TRBJ2-7; v_gene: TRBV4-2; d_gene: .; CDR3aa: CASSRGLGLEQYF; CDR3nt: TGTGCCAGCAGCCGGGGACTGGGGTTGGAGCAGTACTTC
abundance: .; j_gene: TRBJ2-2; v_gene: TRBV10-3; d_gene: .; CDR3aa: CAISNTNTGELFF; CDR3nt: TGTGCCATCAGTAACACGAACACCGGGGAGCTGTTTTTT
abundance: .; j_gene: TRBJ2-3; v_gene: TRBV29-1; d_gene: TRBD2; CDR3aa: CSVDGGDTQYF; CDR3nt: TGCAGCGTTGACGGGGGGGATACGCAGTATTTT
abundance: .; j_gene: TRBJ1-5; v_gene: TRBV9; d_gene: TRBD1; CDR3aa: CASGQGVSNQPQHF; CDR3nt: TGTGCCTCTGGACAGGGAGTTAGCAATCAGCCCCAGCATTTT
abundance: .; j_gene: TRBJ2-7; v_gene: TRBV2; d_gene: .; CDR3aa: CAIRGVTGRYEQYF; CDR3nt: TGTGCCATCCGCGGTGTGACAGGGAGGTACGAGCAGTACTTC
abundance: .; j_gene: TRBJ2-1; v_gene: TRBV9; d_gene: TRBD1; CDR3aa: CASSVVQGPNEQFF; CDR3nt: TGTGCCAGCAGCGTAGTACAGGGGCCGAATGAGCAGTTCTTC
abundance: .; j_gene: TRBJ2-3; v_gene: TRBV5-1; d_gene: TRBD2; CDR3aa: CASTLGLAGGTDTQYF; CDR3nt: TGCGCCAGCACTCTCGGACTAGCGGGTGGGACAGATACGCAGTATTTT
abundance: .; j_gene: TRBJ2-1; v_gene: TRBV6-1; d_gene: TRBD2; CDR3aa: CASSELAGGTYPFNEQFF; CDR3nt: TGTGCCAGCAGTGAATTAGCGGGAGGAACCTACCCGTTCAATGAGCAGTTCTTC
abundance: .; j_gene: TRBJ1-4; v_gene: TRBV30; d_gene: TRBD1; CDR3aa: CAWSVGTGDEKLFF; CDR3nt: TGTGCCTGGAGTGTCGGGACAGGAGATGAAAAACTGTTTTTT
abundance: .; j_gene: TRBJ2-7; v_gene: TRBV27; d_gene: TRBD1; CDR3aa: CASTPGTGLYEQYF; CDR3nt: TGTGCCAGCACCCCCGGGACAGGGCTCTACGAGCAGTACTTC
abundance: once; j_gene: TRBJ2-6; v_gene: TRBV10-3; d_gene: TRBD2; CDR3aa: CAISESSGGGVSGANVLTF; CDR3nt: TGTGCCATCAGTGAGTCGTCGGGGGGAGGGGTCTCTGGGGCCAACGTCCTGACTTTC
abundance: .; j_gene: TRBJ2-1; v_gene: TRBV19; d_gene: TRBD1; CDR3aa: CASSRTGLREQFF; CDR3nt: TGTGCCAGTAGTAGGACAGGGCTTAGAGAGCAGTTCTTC
abundance: .; j_gene: TRBJ2-2; v_gene: TRBV4-1; d_gene: .; CDR3aa: CASSQGTDRADGTGELFF; CDR3nt: TGCGCCAGCAGCCAAGGGACAGACCGTGCCGATGGCACCGGGGAGCTGTTTTTT